This TCR beta chain came from a study of cytomegalovirus exposure and HLA in healthy donors. General study findings and limits: Among TCR beta chains, those listed as cytomegalovirus-associated numbered more than 150.

This clone was seen a handful of times. Its specificity is not known. PCR involved 60 Vbeta and 13 Jbeta primers. Sequencing was performed with immunoSEQ multiplex PCR; in TCRdb, only in-frame clones are kept and a portion is missing. The sample has about 110,000 clones; about 70% are singletons. CDR3 size: 12 residues. V gave up 3 bases and J gave up 7 bases, with 6 bases separating them. Looked up from germline, CDR1 is SGHDN and CDR2 is FVKESK. Sequenced input: PBMCs. The chain joins TRBV14 to TRBJ2-2; D unresolved. The source of this sequence is a female donor in good health and CMV-seronegative. The DNA for the CDR3 is TGTGCCAGCAGCCAGACTGGCGGGGAGCTGTTTTTT. Protein sequence: CASSQTGGELFF.